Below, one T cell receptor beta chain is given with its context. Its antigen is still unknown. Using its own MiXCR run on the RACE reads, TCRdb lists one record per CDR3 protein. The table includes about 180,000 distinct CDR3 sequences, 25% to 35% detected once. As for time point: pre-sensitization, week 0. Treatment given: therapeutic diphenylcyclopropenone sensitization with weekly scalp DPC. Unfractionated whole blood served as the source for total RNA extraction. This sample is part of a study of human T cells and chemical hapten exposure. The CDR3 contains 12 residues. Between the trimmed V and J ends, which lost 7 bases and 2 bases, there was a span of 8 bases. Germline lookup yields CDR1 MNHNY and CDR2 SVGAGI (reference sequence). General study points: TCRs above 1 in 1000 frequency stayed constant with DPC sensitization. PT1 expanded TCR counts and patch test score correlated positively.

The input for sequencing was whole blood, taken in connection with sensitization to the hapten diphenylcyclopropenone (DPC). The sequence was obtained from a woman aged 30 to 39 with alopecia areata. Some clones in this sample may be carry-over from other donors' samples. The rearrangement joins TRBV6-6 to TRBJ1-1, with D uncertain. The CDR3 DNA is TGTGCCAGCATTAACATTAACACTGAAGCTTTCTTT. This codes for CASININTEAFF.